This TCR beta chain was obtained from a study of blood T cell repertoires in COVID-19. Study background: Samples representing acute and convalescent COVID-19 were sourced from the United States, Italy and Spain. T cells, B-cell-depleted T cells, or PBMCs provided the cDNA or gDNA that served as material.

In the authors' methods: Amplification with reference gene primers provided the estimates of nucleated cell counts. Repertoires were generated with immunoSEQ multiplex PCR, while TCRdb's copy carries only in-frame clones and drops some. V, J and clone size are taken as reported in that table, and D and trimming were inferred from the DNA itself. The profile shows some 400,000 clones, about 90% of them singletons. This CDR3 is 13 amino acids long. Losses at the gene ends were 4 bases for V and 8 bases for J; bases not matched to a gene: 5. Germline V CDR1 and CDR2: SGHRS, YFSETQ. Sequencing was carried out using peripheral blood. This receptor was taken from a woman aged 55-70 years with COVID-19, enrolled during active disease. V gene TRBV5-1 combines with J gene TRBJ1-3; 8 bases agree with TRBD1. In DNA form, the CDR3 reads TGCGCCAGCAGCGGACAGGGTATAGACACCATATATTTT. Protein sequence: CASSGQGIDTIYF.